Following are 6 T cell receptor beta chains from one sample sequenced in a study of early T cells in non-severe SARS-CoV-2 infection. TCRdb redid the calling of the 5' RACE reads with MiXCR, one entry per CDR3 protein. The sample holds about 90,000 distinct CDR3 sequences, approximately 12% seen once. The sequences come from whole blood, collected at baseline. The receptors derive from an adult who was a healthcare worker with PCR-confirmed SARS-CoV-2 infection or an uninfected control (not recorded which).

There are a few counts of this clonotype. V gene TRBV5-4 combines with J gene TRBJ2-1; 14 bases line up with TRBD2. J lost 6 bases, V lost 3 bases, and 11 bases had no gene match. Germline CDR1 reads SGHNT; CDR2 reads YYREEE (reference sequence). This CDR3 region has 18 residues. The chain's CDR3 is CASSSGTSGSLVRNEQFF. The CDR3 coding sequence is TGTGCCAGCAGCTCAGGGACTAGCGGGAGCCTAGTGCGCAATGAGCAGTTCTTC.

The table lists this clonotype with many counts. V usage is TRBV12-3 or TRBV12-4 and J usage is TRBJ2-3; unclear D gene. V was cut by 3 bases and J by 1 base, with 14 bases left in between. This CDR3 has 16 amino acids. The CDR3 DNA is TGTGCCAGCAGTTTGAAGGGCCTCGGTGGCACAGATACGCAGTATTTT. This translates into CASSLKGLGGTDTQYF.

CDR3 residues: CSARRTGQEKLFF. CDR3 in DNA: TGCAGTGCTAGGCGGACAGGGCAGGAAAAACTGTTTTTT. J is TRBJ1-4 and V is TRBV20-1; 8 positions match TRBD1. Unmatched junction bases numbered 5, after V lost 3 bases and J lost 8 bases. Germline CDR1 DFQATT, CDR2 SNEGSKA (reference sequence). This CDR3 region has 13 residues.

This clonotype was picked up a small number of times. The chain is built from TRBV5-1 and TRBJ2-1; D is possibly TRBD1 or TRBD2 (5 bases each). The germline CDR1 and CDR2 sequences are SGHRS and YFSETQ. V was trimmed by 4 bases and J by 8 bases, leaving 16 bases between them. The CDR3 runs to 14 residues. The CDR3 protein is CASSLGVLLDEQFF. CDR3 bases: TGCGCCAGCAGCCTGGGGGTCCTCCTAGATGAGCAGTTCTTC.

The table lists this clonotype with many counts. The chain has TRBV11-2 and TRBJ2-1; 10 nucleotides line up with TRBD2. The germline gives CDR1 SGHAT, CDR2 FQNNGV. The CDR3 loop spans 16 amino acids. J was trimmed by 1 base and V by 1 base; bases with no gene match: 1. The CDR3 spells CASSLVAGGSYNEQFF. For the CDR3, the DNA is TGTGCCAGCAGCTTAGTAGCGGGAGGTTCCTACAATGAGCAGTTCTTC.

This clonotype was observed a few times. The chain combines TRBV28 with TRBJ1-6; D is possibly TRBD1 (5 bases). CDR3 length: 18 amino acids. Germline CDR1 MDHEN, CDR2 SYDVKM. The V gene lost 3 bases and the J gene lost 8 bases, with 23 bases spanning the gap. The DNA for the CDR3 is TGTGCCAGCAGTTTGGAGGCAGGGAGGATTGGGATGGATTCACCCCTCCACTTT. It encodes CASSLEAGRIGMDSPLHF.